Sequencing of this T cell receptor beta chain was carried out in a study of cytomegalovirus exposure and HLA in healthy donors (dated by TCRdb to about 2017). Looking at the study overall: According to an earlier analysis of 550 to 700 of the donors, some 180 million T cells yielded some 120 million unique TCR beta sequences and more than 250 Gb of sequence data. An early release covering 500 to 750 HLA-typed donors comprised 250 to 350 gigabases of sequencing data and around 85 million unique TCR sequences. The genetic ancestry cluster associated with self-reported Caucasian donors included over 65% of the roughly 390 genotyped donors. The aim of the study was to test whether cataloging public T cell receptors could identify signatures of past pathogen exposure. The T cell repertoires of about 700 subjects were profiled by immunosequencing and related to cytomegalovirus serostatus. Besides the first cohort of approximately 670 subjects, a separate validation cohort made up of 120 different subjects was used. To predict cytomegalovirus infection status, the study combined high-throughput TCR immunosequencing, statistical association of individual TCRs with disease status, and machine learning. To study patterns of TCR occurrence, a later analysis re-analyzed previously published TCR beta repertoires from around 700 donors and added high-resolution HLA genotyping. In the later analysis, no new phenotypic data were used to find candidate immune exposures; instead, reliance was placed on TCR beta sequences and their occurrence across donors. An earlier analysis of approximately 640 of the donors applied high-throughput TCR beta sequencing to assess whether each TCR beta V gene segment acted as functional or pseudogenic. Alongside the repertoire data, information on donor age, sex, ethnicity and CMV serostatus was compiled. A later genetic analysis took genome-wide SNP genotypes for about three fifths of the roughly 670 donors and used that subset as a discovery cohort. Every repertoire in the discovery cohort had been generated on one and the same sequencing platform. Class I and class II HLA loci were covered by the typing at four-digit resolution. Typing coverage varied by locus: roughly 629-640 donors for A, B, C, DRB1 and DQB1; approximately 520 for DQA1; more than 600 for DPA1; roughly 450 for DPB1. Because of strong linkage in the cohort, roughly five DR-DQ haplotypes were treated as single units for association and clustering. On average, 235,054 unique TCR beta nucleotide sequences were sequenced per donor among a few hundred genotyped donors of the cohort, with roughly 19% of those sequences being non-productive.

In total, about 650 healthy bone marrow donors made up the cohort. All cohort members were sampled while nominally healthy, although unrecorded immune exposures were likely present. The donor was CMV seropositive and was included in the group of approximately 300 seropositive cohort members. A peripheral blood sample was collected from each donor, and TCR beta sequencing was performed on peripheral blood mononuclear cells. Genomic DNA was extracted from the blood cell samples with the Qiagen DNeasy Blood Extraction Kit. What the work shows at the level of the full study, not this receptor alone: The sequencing pipeline was judged likely to have produced a cluster of highly shared sequence variants as a technical artifact. A later genetic analysis reported fewer N-insertions in productive TCRs among donors in an Asian-associated ancestry cluster than the 666-donor mean. A total of 150 or so TCR beta chains were listed by the study as associated with cytomegalovirus. According to a later analysis, TCR association rates differed among HLA loci, with DRB1 alleles showing the most associated TCRs and HLA-C alleles showing the fewest. According to a later analysis, most CMV-associated TCR beta chains appeared to be HLA-restricted, and the HLA associations seemed to be driven largely by CMV exposure. In a later analysis, HLA-associated TCR beta chains showed more clonal expansion and lower generation probabilities than non-associated chains that were equally common. When HLA alleles, especially DR and DQ, strongly co-occurred, TCR associations were difficult to assign to individual alleles. In this cohort, only TCR beta chains were sequenced, and detectable features were limited by the absence of alpha or paired-chain data. At a false discovery rate of 0.05, a later analysis linked 16,000 or so TCR beta sequences to specific HLA alleles. Because counts were too low, 15 or so rarely observed V segments, including chromosome 9 orphons, were excluded from the earlier analysis of 500 to 700 of the donors. In vitro tests confirmed that a few of the cytomegalovirus-associated TCR beta chains recognize cytomegalovirus antigens. Linkage disequilibrium might explain the correlated functional status among segregating V segments, but an unknown experimental factor could not be ruled out. Because some donors lacked HLA typing at each locus, the association tests relied only on the typed subset. The 87-base-pair reads could not distinguish some IMGT-functional V segments, including TRBV6-2 and TRBV6-3, so those segments were excluded. According to a later analysis, parvovirus B19, influenza, CMV and Epstein-Barr virus appeared linked to several top co-occurrence clusters. A further reported finding was that TCR beta sequences accurately predicted the HLA-A and HLA-B alleles for most subjects in the first cohort. The classifier was reported to diagnose cytomegalovirus status with high specificity and sensitivity in both the original and validation cohorts. The authors suggested that the approach could potentially be extended to other disease states and immunological phenotypes. While some public TCRs were present in many individuals, most TCR sequences turned up only very rarely across donors. The presence/absence analyses assumed that sequencing depth was roughly uniform across donors, and that assumption may not be true. CMV serostatus was the only immune exposure information available for the cohort. An earlier analysis of approximately 590 of the donors showed that most TCR beta V segments appeared in productive rearrangements either about 87% or about 30% of the time, which broadly matched IMGT annotations. V-gene and J-gene trimming of TCR beta chains was associated with a missense DCLRE1C variant in a later genetic analysis, and the association was replicated in an independent cohort.

The library came from the immunoSEQ multiplex PCR assay. The multiplex PCR relied on a mix of 60 forward primers for TCR Vbeta segments and 13 reverse primers for TCR Jbeta segments. The CDR3 region of rearranged TCR beta genes was amplified from genomic DNA by a multiplex PCR assay. The Illumina HiSeq System was used to sequence the amplified TCR beta libraries as 87-base-pair reads. In the authors' own workflow: A later analysis tallied about 77 million unique TCR beta chains across the 640 or so repertoires, and around 9.9 million of those chains were shared by two or more donors. Raw reads were error-corrected and collapsed into unique sequences with a nearest-neighbor algorithm that merged closely related sequences to remove PCR and sequencing errors. CDR3 sequences were aligned to IMGT reference sequences to assign V, D and J gene segments. For a sequence to be retained, at least a six-nucleotide match to both a V gene segment and a J gene segment was required. Rearrangements were classified as productive when the CDR3 lacked stop codons and remained in frame with V and J, and all other rearrangements were classified as non-productive. Following IMGT convention, CDR3 was defined as the stretch from the second conserved V-encoded cysteine to the conserved J-encoded phenylalanine. The earlier analysis of fewer than 750 of the donors excluded sequences that lacked an unambiguous match to a single V gene segment. An earlier analysis of a few hundred of the donors called V segments functional above 56.7% productive rearrangements and segregating when the between-donor standard deviation exceeded 5%. A statistical classification framework was built for diagnosing cytomegalovirus status from the catalog of TCR beta chain sequences. In a later analysis, V and J genes were assigned by comparing TCR nucleotide sequences against IMGT/GENE-DB human TR gene sequences. Using the TCRdist pipeline, a later analysis assigned CDR3 sequences along with most-parsimonious VDJ recombination scenarios. In a later analysis, every TCR beta chain was defined by the combination of its CDR3 amino acid sequence and its V-gene family, and reads without a unique V-gene family were dropped. As a way to deal with suspected cross-contamination and a sequencing artifact, a later analysis dropped more than 500 nucleotide sequences that were highly shared and had low generation probability. In a later analysis, a clonal expansion index for each public chain was calculated from normalized within-repertoire ranks of inferred template counts. In a later analysis, generation probabilities were computed using a VDJ recombination model fitted to out-of-frame rearrangements, and the results were checked against IGoR. A later analysis scored TCR-TCR, TCR-HLA and TCR-CMV co-occurrence with hypergeometric tests, applying a repertoire-size bias correction to TCR pairs. False discovery rates were estimated in a later analysis by permuting HLA or CMV assignments 20 times. In a later analysis, co-occurring TCRs were grouped using DBSCAN, and TCRdist sequence similarity was added for clustering within HLA-allele-positive subsets. For co-occurrence clustering, repertoires with fewer than 30,000 or more than 120,000 public chains were excluded, along with a handful of repertoires with anomalous nucleotide sharing. TCRdb limited this immuneACCESS table to in-frame rearrangements with V and J called. A share of clones is missing; checked studies link under half to unresolved V genes, and the rest is unexplained. The DNA gave D and trimming, while V, J and clone size come from that table. This sample gives approximately 110,000 clones in total; roughly 70% of them show up just once. Of the sample, about 5.5% falls within the top ten clones.

There are 12 amino acids in the CDR3, from cysteine to phenylalanine inclusive. Of the read, only the CDR3 DNA is kept; its 36 bases are in frame from base 1. CDR1 SGHTA and CDR2 FQGNSA are derived from the germline V gene. V and J are truncated by 5 bases and 4 bases respectively, leaving an intervening sequence of 6 bases. This clone was seen more than once but under ten times. Its antigen remains unidentified. Per-nucleotide qualities are absent, and no much larger clonotype sits a single base away. Source material: PBMCs. Recombination connected TRBV7-2 to TRBJ1-5, with the D segment identity uncertain. The receptor's source is an older woman in good health and CMV-seropositive. The DNA sequence follows: TGTGCCAGCAGCAACGGGAATCAGCCCCAGCATTTT. The encoded protein is CASSNGNQPQHF.